This is a list of T cell receptor beta chains from one sample in a study of technical replicates of blood from a few donors. Libraries were prepared by immunoSEQ multiplex PCR; TCRdb keeps only in-frame clonotypes and omits some of them. The data show about 60,000 clones, about 91% seen once. Material: PBMCs. These receptors were obtained from a human donor in good health. Some clones in this sample may be carry-over from other donors' samples. Both conserved end residues are part of each CDR3. D genes are given only for firm matches. The size of a clone is reported for some rows only, either as once, few or many, or as a class for expanded clones.

d_gene	v_gene	j_gene	abundance	CDR3nt	CDR3aa
NA	TRBV19	TRBJ1-1	NA	TGTGCCAGTAGTCCAGACCCAGCGGCTGAAGCTTTCTTT	CASSPDPAAEAFF
NA	TRBV19	TRBJ1-6	NA	TGTGCCAGTAGGGAGGTTGGTTCACCCCTCCACTTT	CASREVGSPLHF
TRBD2	TRBV9	TRBJ2-2	NA	TGTGCCAGCAGCGTGAGCGGGGTAAACACCGGGGAGCTGTTTTTT	CASSVSGVNTGELFF
NA	TRBV4-3	TRBJ2-3	NA	TGCGCCAGCAGCCAAGGGGGCCGGGTCACAGATACGCAGTATTTT	CASSQGGRVTDTQYF
TRBD2	TRBV9	TRBJ2-7	NA	TGTGCCAGCAGCCCGAGGTCGGGGGGAGCTTACCCCTACGAGCAGTACTTC	CASSPRSGGAYPYEQYF
TRBD1	TRBV7-9	TRBJ2-7	NA	TGTGCCAGCGGACAGGGATCCTACGAGCAGTACTTC	CASGQGSYEQYF
NA	TRBV21-1	TRBJ1-1	NA	TGTGCCAGCAGCAAAGGGGACAGTAAATTTATGAACACTGAAGCTTTCTTT	CASSKGDSKFMNTEAFF
NA	TRBV7-8	TRBJ1-4	NA	TGTGCCAGCAGCCTCCGGACAGAGGAAAAACTGTTTTTT	CASSLRTEEKLFF
NA	TRBV2	TRBJ1-1	few	TGTGCCAGCAGTGTCGCCGAGGCTTTCTTT	CASSVAEAFF
NA	TRBV28	TRBJ2-5	NA	TGTGCCAGCACCTTAGGGGGTCCCCAAGAGACCCAGTACTTC	CASTLGGPQETQYF
TRBD2	TRBV9	TRBJ2-3	NA	TGTGCCAGCAGCGTAGACCTAGCGGCAGATACGCAGTATTTT	CASSVDLAADTQYF
NA	TRBV2	TRBJ2-7	once	TGTGCCAGCAGTGAACCTAGTCTCGAGCAGTACTTC	CASSEPSLEQYF
NA	TRBV23-1	TRBJ1-1	NA	TGCGCCAGCAGTCGCGGCGGGCAGGGGAGCCCTGAAGCTTTCTTT	CASSRGGQGSPEAFF
NA	TRBV7-9	TRBJ1-1	NA	TGTGCCAGCAGCGCCTTCCACGGGACTGAAGCTTTCTTT	CASSAFHGTEAFF
TRBD1	TRBV9	TRBJ2-3	NA	TGTGCCAGCAGCGTAGTAGAGACAGGGAAGGATACGCAGTATTTT	CASSVVETGKDTQYF
TRBD2	TRBV27	TRBJ2-1	NA	TGTGCCAGCAGTGCGGGACTAGCGGGGTTGAGGTGGAAGCAGTTCTTC	CASSAGLAGLRWKQFF
NA	TRBV5-1	TRBJ2-1	NA	TGCGCCAGCAGCTTGGTGGTCTCGGGTGAGCAGTTCTTC	CASSLVVSGEQFF
NA	TRBV19	TRBJ2-6	NA	TGTGCCAGTAGTATACTCACAGGTCCTGGGGCCAACGTCCTGACTTTC	CASSILTGPGANVLTF
TRBD1	TRBV29-1	TRBJ1-1	NA	TGCAGCTACCGGACAGGGGGGAACACTGAAGCTTTCTTT	CSYRTGGNTEAFF